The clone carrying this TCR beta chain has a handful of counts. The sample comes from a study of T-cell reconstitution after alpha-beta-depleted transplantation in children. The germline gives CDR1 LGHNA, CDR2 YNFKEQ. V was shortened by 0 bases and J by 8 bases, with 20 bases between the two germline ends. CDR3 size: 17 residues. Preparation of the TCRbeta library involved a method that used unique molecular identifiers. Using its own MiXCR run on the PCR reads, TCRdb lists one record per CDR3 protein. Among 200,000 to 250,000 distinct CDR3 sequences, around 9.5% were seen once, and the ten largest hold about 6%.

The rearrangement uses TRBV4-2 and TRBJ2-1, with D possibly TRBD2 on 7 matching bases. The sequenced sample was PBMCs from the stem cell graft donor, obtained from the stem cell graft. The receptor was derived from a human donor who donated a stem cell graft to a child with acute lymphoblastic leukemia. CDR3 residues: CASSQDGRGGFIDEQFF. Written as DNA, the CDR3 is TGTGCCAGCAGCCAAGATGGGAGGGGGGGCTTTATTGATGAGCAGTTCTTC.